This TCR beta chain was sequenced in a study of regulatory T cells in long-lasting Graves disease. Whole-study findings and limits: It was possible that the small sample size reduced accuracy.

Building the TCR beta libraries relied on iRepertoire HTBI primers, and CDR3 regions underwent Arm-PCR. Original analysis: Gene usage covered over 55 TRBV and roughly 13 TRBJ segments. TCRdb used MiXCR to reprocess the multiplex PCR reads, holding one entry per CDR3 protein. It is TCRdb's table, rather than the study itself, that gives the V and J calls and clone size. Found here are fewer than 350,000 distinct CDR3 sequences, more than 15% of them singletons; the top ten hold about 36%. On this clonotype: Its target is unknown.

Germline values: CDR1 DFQATT, CDR2 SNEGSKA (reference sequence). CDR3 size: 16 residues. The trim removed 2 bases at V and 3 bases at J, leaving 10 bases unmatched. As to time point: newly diagnosed GD, antithyroid drugs for less than 3 months. PBMCs were the source of the RNA used for TCR sequencing. The sequencing used peripheral blood mononuclear cells (PBMCs), collected at new diagnosis, from a patient treated with antithyroid drugs. The clonotype comes from a female donor with Graves disease. The chain has TRBV20-1 and TRBJ1-5; TRBD1 aligns across 7 bases. Here the CDR3 DNA reads TGCAGTGCTAGAATGGGACAGCCGTTCGCCAATCAGCCCCAGCATTTT. As protein: CSARMGQPFANQPQHF.